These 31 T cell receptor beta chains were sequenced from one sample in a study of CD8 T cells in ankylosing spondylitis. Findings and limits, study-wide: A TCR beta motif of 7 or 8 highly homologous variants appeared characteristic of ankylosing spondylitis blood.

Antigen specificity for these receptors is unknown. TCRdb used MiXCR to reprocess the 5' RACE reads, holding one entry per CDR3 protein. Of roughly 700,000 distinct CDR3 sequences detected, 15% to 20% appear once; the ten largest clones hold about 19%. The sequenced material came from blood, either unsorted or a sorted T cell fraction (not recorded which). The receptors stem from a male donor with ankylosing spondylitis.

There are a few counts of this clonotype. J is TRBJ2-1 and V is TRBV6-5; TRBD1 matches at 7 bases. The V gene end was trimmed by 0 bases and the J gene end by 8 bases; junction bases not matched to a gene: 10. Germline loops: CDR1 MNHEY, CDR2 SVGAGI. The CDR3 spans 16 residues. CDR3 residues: CASSYSVTGLPHEQFF. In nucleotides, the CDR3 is TGTGCCAGCAGTTACTCGGTGACAGGGCTCCCCCATGAGCAGTTCTTC.

CDR3 coding DNA: TGTGCCAGCAGCGACGGACACACTGAAGCTTTCTTT. It is translated as CASSDGHTEAFF. The J gene is TRBJ1-1, the V gene TRBV5-6, with D unresolved. CDR3 size: 12 residues. CDR1 is SGHDT and CDR2 is YYEEEE in the germline V gene. V was clipped by 4 bases and J by 3 bases, with 7 bases between them.

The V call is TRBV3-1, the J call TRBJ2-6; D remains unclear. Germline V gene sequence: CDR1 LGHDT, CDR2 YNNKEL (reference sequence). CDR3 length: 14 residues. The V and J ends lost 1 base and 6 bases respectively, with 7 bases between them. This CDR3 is CASSQGLEANVLTF. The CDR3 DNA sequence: TGTGCCAGCAGCCAAGGCCTGGAGGCCAACGTCCTGACTTTC.

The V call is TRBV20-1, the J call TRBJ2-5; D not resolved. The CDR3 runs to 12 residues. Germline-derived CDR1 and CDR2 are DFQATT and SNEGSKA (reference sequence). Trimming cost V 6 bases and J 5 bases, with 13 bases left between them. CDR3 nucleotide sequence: TGCAGTGCGATAGCCATCGGGGAGACCCAGTACTTC. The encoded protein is CSAIAIGETQYF.

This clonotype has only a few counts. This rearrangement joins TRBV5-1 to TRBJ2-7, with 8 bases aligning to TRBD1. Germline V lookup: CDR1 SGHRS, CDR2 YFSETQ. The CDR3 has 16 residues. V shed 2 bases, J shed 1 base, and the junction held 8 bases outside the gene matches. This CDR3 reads CASSLGDRGVSYEQYF. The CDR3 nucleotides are TGCGCCAGCAGCTTAGGAGACAGGGGAGTATCCTACGAGCAGTACTTC.

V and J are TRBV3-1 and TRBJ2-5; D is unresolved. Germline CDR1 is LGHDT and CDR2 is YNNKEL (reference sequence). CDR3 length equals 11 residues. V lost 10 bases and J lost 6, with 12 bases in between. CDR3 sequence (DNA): TGTGCCACCACCTCGGCCAAGACCCAGTACTTC. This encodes CATTSAKTQYF.

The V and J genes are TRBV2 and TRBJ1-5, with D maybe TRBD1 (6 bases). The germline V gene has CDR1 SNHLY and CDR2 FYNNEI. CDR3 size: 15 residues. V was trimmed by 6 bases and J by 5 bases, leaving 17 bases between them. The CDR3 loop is CASRGGGQGHQPQHF. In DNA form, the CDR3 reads TGTGCCAGCAGAGGAGGTGGGCAGGGGCATCAGCCCCAGCATTTT.

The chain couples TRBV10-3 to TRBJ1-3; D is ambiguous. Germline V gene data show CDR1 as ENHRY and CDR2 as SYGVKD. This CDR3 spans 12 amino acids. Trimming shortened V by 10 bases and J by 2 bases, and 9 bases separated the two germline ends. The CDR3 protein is CATSLAGNTIYF. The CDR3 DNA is TGTGCCACGTCGTTGGCTGGAAACACCATATATTTT.

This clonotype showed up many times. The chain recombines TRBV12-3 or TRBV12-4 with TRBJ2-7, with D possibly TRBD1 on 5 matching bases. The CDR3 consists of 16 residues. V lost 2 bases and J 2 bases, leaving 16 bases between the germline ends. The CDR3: CASSLSWGSLTYEQYF. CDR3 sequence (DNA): TGTGCCAGCAGTTTATCTTGGGGCAGCCTAACCTACGAGCAGTACTTC.

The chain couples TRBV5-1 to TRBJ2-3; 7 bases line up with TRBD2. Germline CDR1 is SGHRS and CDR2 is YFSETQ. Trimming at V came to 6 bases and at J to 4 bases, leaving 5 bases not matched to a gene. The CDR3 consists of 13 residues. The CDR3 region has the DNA TGCGCCAGCACTCGCGGGAGTTCAGATACGCAGTATTTT. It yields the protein CASTRGSSDTQYF.

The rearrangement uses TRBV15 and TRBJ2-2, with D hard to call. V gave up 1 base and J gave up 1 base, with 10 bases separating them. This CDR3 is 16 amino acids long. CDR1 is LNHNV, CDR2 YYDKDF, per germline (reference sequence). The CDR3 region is CATSRGRNLNTGELFF. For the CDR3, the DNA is TGTGCCACCAGCAGAGGACGGAACCTGAACACCGGGGAGCTGTTTTTT. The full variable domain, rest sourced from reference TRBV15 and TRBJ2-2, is DAMVIQNPRYQVTQFGKPVTLSCSQTLNHNVMYWYQQKSSQAPKLLFHYYDKDFNNEADTPDNFQSRRPNTSFCFLDIRSPGLGDTAMYLCATSRGRNLNTGELFFGEGSRLTVL.

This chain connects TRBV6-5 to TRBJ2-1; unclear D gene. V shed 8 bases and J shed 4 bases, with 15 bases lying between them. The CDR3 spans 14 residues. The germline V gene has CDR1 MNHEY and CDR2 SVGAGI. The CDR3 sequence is CASCLKGNYNEQFF. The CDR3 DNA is TGTGCCAGCTGTTTGAAAGGAAATTACAATGAGCAGTTCTTC.

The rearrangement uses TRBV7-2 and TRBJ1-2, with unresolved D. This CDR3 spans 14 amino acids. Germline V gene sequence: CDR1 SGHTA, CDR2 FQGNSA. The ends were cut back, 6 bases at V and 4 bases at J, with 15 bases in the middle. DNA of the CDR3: TGTGCCAGCAGACAAACCCGACATTCCTATGGCTACACCTTC. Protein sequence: CASRQTRHSYGYTF.

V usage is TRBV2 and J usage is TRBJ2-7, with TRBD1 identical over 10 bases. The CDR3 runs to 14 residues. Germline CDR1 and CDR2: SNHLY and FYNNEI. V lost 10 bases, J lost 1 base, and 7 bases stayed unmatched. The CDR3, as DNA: TGTGCCACCGGGCGACAGGGGGCTTCCTACGAGCAGTACTTC. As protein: CATGRQGASYEQYF.

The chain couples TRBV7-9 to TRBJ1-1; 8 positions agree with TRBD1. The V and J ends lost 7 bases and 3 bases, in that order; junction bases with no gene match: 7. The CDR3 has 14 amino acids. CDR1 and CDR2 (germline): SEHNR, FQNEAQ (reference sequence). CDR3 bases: TGTGCCAGCACCCAGGGGGCGGAGGACACTGAAGCTTTCTTT. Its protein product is CASTQGAEDTEAFF.

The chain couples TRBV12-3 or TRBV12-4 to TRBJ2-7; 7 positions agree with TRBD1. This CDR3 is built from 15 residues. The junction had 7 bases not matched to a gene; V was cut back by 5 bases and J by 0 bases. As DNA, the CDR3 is TGTGCCAGCAGTCGACAGGGCCTGAGCTCCTACGAGCAGTACTTC. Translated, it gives CASSRQGLSSYEQYF.

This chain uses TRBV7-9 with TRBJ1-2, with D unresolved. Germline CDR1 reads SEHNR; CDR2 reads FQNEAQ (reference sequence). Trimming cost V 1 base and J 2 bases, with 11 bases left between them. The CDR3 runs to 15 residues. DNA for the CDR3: TGTGCCAGCAGCTTAGGGTGGTCAGGAAACTATGGCTACACCTTC. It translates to CASSLGWSGNYGYTF. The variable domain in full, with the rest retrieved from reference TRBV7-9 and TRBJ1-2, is DTGVSQNPRHKITKRGQNVTFRCDPISEHNRLYWYRQTLGQGPEFLTYFQNEAQLEKSRLLSDRFSAERPKGSFSTLEIQRTEQGDSAMYLCASSLGWSGNYGYTFGSGTRLTVV.

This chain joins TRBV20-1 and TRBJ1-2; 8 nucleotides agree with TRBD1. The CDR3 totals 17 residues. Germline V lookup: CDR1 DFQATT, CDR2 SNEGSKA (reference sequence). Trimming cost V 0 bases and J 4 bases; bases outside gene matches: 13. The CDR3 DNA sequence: TGCAGTGCTAGAGATGGACAGGGCGAGGGGACCTTCTATGGCTACACCTTC. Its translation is CSARDGQGEGTFYGYTF.

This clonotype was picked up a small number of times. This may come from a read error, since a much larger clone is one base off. CDR3 sequence reads: CASSLGVAAHEQFF. The CDR3 bases are TGCGCCAGCAGCTTGGGGGTGGCAGCCCATGAGCAGTTCTTC. The chain combines TRBV5-1 with TRBJ2-1; no clear D. V lost 0 bases and J lost 8, with 12 bases in between. Germline loops: CDR1 SGHRS, CDR2 YFSETQ. The CDR3 covers 14 residues.

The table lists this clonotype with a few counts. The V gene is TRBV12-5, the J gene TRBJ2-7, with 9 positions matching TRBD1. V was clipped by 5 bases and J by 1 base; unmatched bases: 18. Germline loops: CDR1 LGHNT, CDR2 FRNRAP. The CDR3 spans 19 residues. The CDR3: CASGPARSPGQGLSYEQYF. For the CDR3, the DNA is TGTGCTAGTGGTCCAGCCAGATCCCCGGGACAGGGATTGTCCTACGAGCAGTACTTC. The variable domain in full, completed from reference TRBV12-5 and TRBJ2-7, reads DARVTQTPRHKVTEMGQEVTMRCQPILGHNTVFWYRQTMMQGLELLAYFRNRAPLDDSGMPKDRFSAEMPDATLATLKIQPSEPRDSAVYFCASGPARSPGQGLSYEQYFGPGTRLTVT.

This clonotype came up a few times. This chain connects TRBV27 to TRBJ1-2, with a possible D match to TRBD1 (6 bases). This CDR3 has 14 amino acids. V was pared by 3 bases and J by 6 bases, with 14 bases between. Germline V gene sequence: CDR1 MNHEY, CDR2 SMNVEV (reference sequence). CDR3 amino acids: CASSLGGRGHGYTF. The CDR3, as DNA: TGTGCCAGCAGTTTGGGAGGCAGGGGACATGGCTACACCTTC.

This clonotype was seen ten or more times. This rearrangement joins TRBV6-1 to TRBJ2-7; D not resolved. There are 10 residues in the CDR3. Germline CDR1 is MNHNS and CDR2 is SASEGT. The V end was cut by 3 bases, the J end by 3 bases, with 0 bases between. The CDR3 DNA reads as TGTGCCAGCAGTGACTACGAGCAGTACTTC. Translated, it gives CASSDYEQYF.

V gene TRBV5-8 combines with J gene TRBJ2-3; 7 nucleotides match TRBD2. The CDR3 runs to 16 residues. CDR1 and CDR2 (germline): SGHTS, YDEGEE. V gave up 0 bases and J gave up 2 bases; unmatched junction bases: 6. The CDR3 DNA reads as TGTGCCAGCAGCTTGGTGAGCGGGATATTCACAGATACGCAGTATTTT. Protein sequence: CASSLVSGIFTDTQYF.

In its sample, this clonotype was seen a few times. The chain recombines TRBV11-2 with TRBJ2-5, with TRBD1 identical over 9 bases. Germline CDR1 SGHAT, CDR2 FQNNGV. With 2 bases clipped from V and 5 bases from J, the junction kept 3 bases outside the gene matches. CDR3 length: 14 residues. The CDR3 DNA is TGTGCCAGCAGCTTAAACAGGGGGCGGGAGACCCAGTACTTC. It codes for CASSLNRGRETQYF.

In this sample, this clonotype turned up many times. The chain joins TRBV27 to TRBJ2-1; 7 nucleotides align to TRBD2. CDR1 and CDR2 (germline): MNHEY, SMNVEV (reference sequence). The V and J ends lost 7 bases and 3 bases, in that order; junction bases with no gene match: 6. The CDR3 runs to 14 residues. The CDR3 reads CASNRGGHYNEQFF. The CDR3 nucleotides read TGTGCCAGCAACCGCGGGGGTCACTACAATGAGCAGTTCTTC.

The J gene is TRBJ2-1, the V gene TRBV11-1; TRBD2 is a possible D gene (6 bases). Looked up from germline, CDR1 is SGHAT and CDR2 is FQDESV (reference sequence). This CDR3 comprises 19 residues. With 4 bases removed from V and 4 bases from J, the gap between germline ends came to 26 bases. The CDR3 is CASSSLLALPEDGYNEQFF. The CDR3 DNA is TGTGCCAGCAGCTCCTTACTAGCTTTACCAGAGGACGGGTACAATGAGCAGTTCTTC.

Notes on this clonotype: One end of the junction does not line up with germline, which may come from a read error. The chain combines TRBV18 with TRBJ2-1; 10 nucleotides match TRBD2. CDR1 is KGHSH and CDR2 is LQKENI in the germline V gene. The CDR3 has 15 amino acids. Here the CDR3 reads CASSLLAGEYSEQFF. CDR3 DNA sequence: TGTGCCAGCTCACTTCTAGCGGGAGAGTACAGTGAGCAGTTCTTC.

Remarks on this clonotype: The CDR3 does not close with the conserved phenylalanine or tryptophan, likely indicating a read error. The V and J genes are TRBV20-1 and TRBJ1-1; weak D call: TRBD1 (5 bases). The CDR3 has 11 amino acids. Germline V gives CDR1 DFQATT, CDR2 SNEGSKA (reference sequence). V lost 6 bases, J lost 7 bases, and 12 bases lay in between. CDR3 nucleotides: TGCAGTGCAGATAAGGGGTATGAAGCTTTCTTG. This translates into CSADKGYEAFL.

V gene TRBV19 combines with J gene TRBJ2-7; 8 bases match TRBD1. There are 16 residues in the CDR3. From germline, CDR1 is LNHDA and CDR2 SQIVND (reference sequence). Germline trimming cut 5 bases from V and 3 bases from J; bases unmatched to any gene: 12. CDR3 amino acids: CASSARTGTTGYEQYF. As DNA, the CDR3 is TGTGCCAGTAGTGCCCGGACAGGGACGACGGGCTACGAGCAGTACTTC.

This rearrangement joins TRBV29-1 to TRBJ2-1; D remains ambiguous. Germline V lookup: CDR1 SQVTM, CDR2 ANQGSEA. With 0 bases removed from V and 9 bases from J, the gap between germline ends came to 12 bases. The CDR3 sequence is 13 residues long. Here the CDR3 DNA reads TGCAGCGTTGAAGACTTTGGGGTTGGTGAGCAGTTCTTC. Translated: CSVEDFGVGEQFF.

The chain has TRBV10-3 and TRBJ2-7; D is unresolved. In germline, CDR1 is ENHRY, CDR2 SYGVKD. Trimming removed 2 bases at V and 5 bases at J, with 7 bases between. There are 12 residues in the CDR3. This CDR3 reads CAISEPGHEQYF. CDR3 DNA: TGTGCCATCAGTGAGCCCGGGCACGAGCAGTACTTC.